The 11 T cell receptor beta chains presented below share a single source sample, sequenced in a study of blood T cells in healthy people across ages. Primers used in a second PCR of roughly 6 to 11 cycles were a sample-barcoded 5' primer and a J-beta primer mix. TCRdb itself ran the 5' RACE reads through MiXCR, one entry per CDR3 protein. Of roughly 1,100,000 distinct CDR3 sequences in the sample, approximately 25% were seen once. These data are also associated with another study on T cells of mothers and their children.

The specimen sequenced was blood. Receptor source: a girl aged 2 to 9 in good health.

The chain uses TRBV7-2 and TRBJ2-7; 8 bases fit TRBD2. V was clipped by 5 bases and J by 1 base; unmatched bases: 7. Looked up from germline, CDR1 is SGHTA and CDR2 is FQGNSA. CDR3 length equals 15 residues. The CDR3 loop is CASSHRVAGSYEQYF. CDR3 nucleotide sequence: TGTGCCAGCAGCCACAGGGTAGCGGGATCCTACGAGCAGTACTTC. Full variable domain (remainder filled in from reference TRBV7-2 and TRBJ2-7): GAGVSQSPSNKVTEKGKDVELRCDPISGHTALYWYRQSLGQGLEFLIYFQGNSAPDKSGLPSDRFSAERTGGSVSTLTIQRTQQEDSAVYLCASSHRVAGSYEQYFGPGTRLTVT.

This clonotype was observed a handful of times. This chain's CDR3 is CSAPGLAGGSDTQYF. The CDR3 bases are TGCAGTGCCCCGGGACTAGCGGGAGGGTCAGATACGCAGTATTTT. The chain recombines TRBV20-1 with TRBJ2-3; 16 nucleotides line up with TRBD2. Germline trimming cut 6 bases from V and 4 bases from J; bases unmatched to any gene: 4. CDR1 and CDR2 (germline): DFQATT, SNEGSKA (reference sequence). This CDR3 has 15 residues.

The V and J genes are TRBV7-6 and TRBJ2-5; a possible D gene is TRBD2 (6 bases). The CDR3 is 14 amino acids. Germline values: CDR1 SGHVS, CDR2 FNYEAQ. V shed 3 bases and J shed 3 bases, with 11 bases lying between them. The CDR3 DNA follows: TGTGCCAGCAGCTTGACGGGAGCGAAAGAGACCCAGTACTTC. Protein sequence: CASSLTGAKETQYF.

This chain uses TRBV7-2 with TRBJ2-1, with 13 bases fitting TRBD2. Germline assignment: CDR1 SGHTA and CDR2 FQGNSA. With 0 bases clipped from V and 4 bases from J, the junction kept 6 bases outside the gene matches. This CDR3 has 18 residues. CDR3 sequence reads: CASSLAPGTSGVYNEQFF. CDR3 sequence (DNA): TGTGCCAGCAGCTTAGCCCCCGGGACTAGCGGGGTGTACAATGAGCAGTTCTTC. Combining the CDR3 with reference TRBV7-2 and TRBJ2-1 gives the whole variable domain GAGVSQSPSNKVTEKGKDVELRCDPISGHTALYWYRQSLGQGLEFLIYFQGNSAPDKSGLPSDRFSAERTGGSVSTLTIQRTQQEDSAVYLCASSLAPGTSGVYNEQFFGPGTRLTVL.

The chain employs TRBV27 and TRBJ2-4, with D unresolved. V lost 3 bases, J lost 5 bases, and 8 bases lay in between. This CDR3 has 13 amino acids. Germline-derived CDR1 and CDR2 are MNHEY and SMNVEV (reference sequence). The CDR3 spells CASSFSIQNIQYF. The CDR3, as DNA: TGTGCCAGCAGTTTTAGCATCCAAAACATTCAGTACTTC.

The rearrangement uses TRBV5-1 and TRBJ2-7; TRBD2 aligns across 11 bases. V was pared by 0 bases and J by 6 bases, with 8 bases of the junction left unmatched. The CDR3 totals 16 residues. Germline V gene lookup returns CDR1 SGHRS and CDR2 YFSETQ. The CDR3 spells CASSLGVAGGPVEQYF. DNA for the CDR3: TGCGCCAGCAGCTTGGGGGTAGCGGGAGGGCCCGTCGAGCAGTACTTC.

The chain is built from TRBV6-6 and TRBJ2-5; D unclear. The J call could be wrong; TRBJ2-1 is a better fit for the DNA end. From germline, CDR1 is MNHNY and CDR2 SVGAGI (reference sequence). The CDR3 spans 15 residues. The CDR3 DNA sequence: TGTGCCAGCAGGGTAATGGGCTCGTCGGCGAGGGAGCAGTTCTTC. It codes for CASRVMGSSAREQFF.

In its sample, this clonotype was seen a few times. The chain couples TRBV6-1 to TRBJ1-1; weak D call: TRBD1 (5 bases). CDR1 and CDR2 from the germline V gene are MNHNS and SASEGT. This CDR3 region has 15 residues. V lost 1 base and J lost 0, with 9 bases in between. CDR3 region: CASSEVPGLNTEAFF. Written as DNA, the CDR3 is TGTGCCAGCAGTGAAGTACCAGGGCTGAACACTGAAGCTTTCTTT.

This chain links TRBV6-2 or TRBV6-3 with TRBJ2-3; no definite D call. CDR1 and CDR2 (germline): MNHEY, SVGEGT. With 6 bases removed from V and 8 bases from J, the gap between germline ends came to 15 bases. The CDR3 runs 13 residues. Written as DNA, the CDR3 is TGTGCCAGCAGCGTGGACGTTAAGGTTACGCAGTATTTT. It yields the protein CASSVDVKVTQYF.

The gene calls are TRBV29-1 and TRBJ2-7, with a tentative D call TRBD1 (5 bases). This CDR3 region has 16 residues. V lost 1 base and J 2 bases, leaving 18 bases between the germline ends. Germline CDR1 SQVTM, CDR2 ANQGSEA. In DNA form, the CDR3 reads TGCAGCGTTGAAGGCGCCGCCCAGGGCGCCACCTACGAGCAGTACTTC. It specifies CSVEGAAQGATYEQYF.

This clonotype was counted between two and nine times. The V call is TRBV5-1, the J call TRBJ2-5; D gene ambiguous. Germline lookup yields CDR1 SGHRS and CDR2 YFSETQ. V lost 1 base and J 5 bases, leaving 15 bases between the germline ends. CDR3 length equals 15 residues. The CDR3 DNA reads TGCGCCAGCAGCTTGCCCCCAGAGCCGGATGAGACCCAGTACTTC. This sequence encodes CASSLPPEPDETQYF.